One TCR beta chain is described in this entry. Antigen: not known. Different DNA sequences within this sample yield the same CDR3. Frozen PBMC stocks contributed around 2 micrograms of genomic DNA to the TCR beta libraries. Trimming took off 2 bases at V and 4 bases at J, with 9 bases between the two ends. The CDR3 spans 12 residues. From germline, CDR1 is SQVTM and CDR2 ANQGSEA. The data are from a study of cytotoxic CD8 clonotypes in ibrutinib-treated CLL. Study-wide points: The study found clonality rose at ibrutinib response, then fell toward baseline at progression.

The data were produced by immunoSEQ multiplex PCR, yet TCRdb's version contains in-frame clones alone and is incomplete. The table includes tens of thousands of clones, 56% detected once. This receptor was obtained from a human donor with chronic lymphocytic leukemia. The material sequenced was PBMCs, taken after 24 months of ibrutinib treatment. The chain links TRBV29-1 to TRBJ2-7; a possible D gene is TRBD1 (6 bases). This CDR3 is CSVERGGYEQYF. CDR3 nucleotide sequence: TGCAGCGTTGAAAGAGGGGGATACGAGCAGTACTTC.